These 21 T cell receptor beta chains were sequenced from one sample in a study of T cells in Graves' hyperthyroidism and ophthalmopathy. Amplification yielded TCR beta CDR3 regions, with RNA transcripts as the source. The TCR CDR3 first-round RT-PCR relied on the HTBI primer set. TCRdb processed the multiplex PCR reads anew with MiXCR; each CDR3 protein has one entry. The repertoire holds hundreds of thousands of distinct CDR3 sequences, with around 20% as singletons. Material: blood. The receptors here all came from a man aged 30 to 39 with Graves' ophthalmopathy.

The rearrangement uses TRBV12-3 or TRBV12-4 and TRBJ2-7; the D gene is possibly TRBD2 (7 bases). The CDR3 is 15 amino acids. V was shortened by 5 bases and J by 2 bases, with 16 bases between the two germline ends. The chain's CDR3 is CASSRGGEKPYEQYF. As DNA, the CDR3 is TGTGCCAGCAGTAGGGGGGGAGAGAAGCCCTACGAGCAGTACTTC.

The V and J genes are TRBV10-3 and TRBJ2-1; 7 bases map to TRBD1. This CDR3 spans 13 amino acids. The V gene end was trimmed by 10 bases and the J gene end by 6 bases; junction bases not matched to a gene: 9. CDR1 and CDR2 from the germline V gene are ENHRY and SYGVKD. The CDR3 sequence: CATTGTVRNEQFF. The CDR3 DNA follows: TGTGCCACAACCGGGACAGTGCGCAATGAGCAGTTCTTC.

The chain combines TRBV5-6 with TRBJ1-1; possible D gene TRBD1, 5 bases. This CDR3 comprises 18 residues. Germline-derived CDR1 and CDR2 are SGHDT and YYEEEE. Deletions cut 0 bases from V and 1 base from J, with 19 bases between. The DNA of the CDR3 is TGTGCCAGCAGCTTGGGGGGACGGTTGCGGGCAGCGAACACTGAAGCTTTCTTT. Residues: CASSLGGRLRAANTEAFF.

The chain links TRBV5-6 to TRBJ1-1; D not certain. The CDR3 totals 16 residues. V was cut by 4 bases and J by 4 bases, with 20 bases left in between. Germline CDR1 is SGHDT and CDR2 is YYEEEE. CDR3 region: CASSILGMGVVTEAFF. In DNA, the CDR3 is TGTGCCAGCAGCATCCTAGGGATGGGAGTTGTCACTGAAGCTTTCTTT.

This clonotype occurred once. This rearrangement joins TRBV15 to TRBJ1-3; D not certain. Germline V gives CDR1 LNHNV, CDR2 YYDKDF (reference sequence). The V end was cut by 0 bases, the J end by 8 bases, with 14 bases between. This CDR3 region has 15 residues. The CDR3 DNA follows: TGTGCCACCAGCAGAGATCGAGGGAATGTGGACACCATATATTTT. It codes for CATSRDRGNVDTIYF.

This clonotype was counted between two and nine times. The chain employs TRBV28 and TRBJ2-2; D gene unclear. Germline V CDR1 and CDR2: MDHEN, SYDVKM. CDR3 length: 17 residues. Trimming shortened V by 5 bases and J by 0 bases, and 16 bases separated the two germline ends. CDR3 in amino acids: CASSLNPIKTNTGELFF. The CDR3, as DNA: TGTGCCAGCAGTCTCAACCCGATTAAGACGAACACCGGGGAGCTGTTTTTT.

Ten or more counts support this clonotype. The chain employs TRBV2 and TRBJ1-5, with 11 bases fitting TRBD1. Trimming at V came to 6 bases and at J to 1 base, leaving 2 bases not matched to a gene. Germline CDR1 and CDR2: SNHLY and FYNNEI. The CDR3 extends over 15 amino acids. The CDR3 region is CASRGTGGSNQPQHF. CDR3 in DNA: TGTGCCAGCAGAGGGACAGGGGGGAGCAATCAGCCCCAGCATTTT. The variable domain in full, completed from reference TRBV2 and TRBJ1-5, reads EPEVTQTPSHQVTQMGQEVILRCVPISNHLYFYWYRQILGQKVEFLVSFYNNEISEKSEIFDDQFSVERPDGSNFTLKIRSTKLEDSAMYFCASRGTGGSNQPQHFGDGTRLSIL.

This clonotype was picked up a small number of times. The V and J genes are TRBV28 and TRBJ1-4; possibly TRBD1 for D (6 bases). This CDR3 contains 13 residues. With 3 bases removed from V and 6 bases from J, the gap between germline ends came to 8 bases. CDR1 is MDHEN, CDR2 SYDVKM, per germline. CDR3 bases: TGTGCCAGCAGTTTTGCAGGGGATGAAAAACTGTTTTTT. It codes for CASSFAGDEKLFF.

V gene TRBV20-1 combines with J gene TRBJ1-1; a possible D gene is TRBD1 (5 bases). CDR1 DFQATT and CDR2 SNEGSKA come from the germline V gene (reference sequence). V was clipped by 5 bases and J by 1 base, with 17 bases between them. The CDR3 is made up of 15 amino acids. In nucleotides, the CDR3 is TGCAGTGCTGGACGTGCTGCGGGGGGGAACACTGAAGCTTTCTTT. It is translated as CSAGRAAGGNTEAFF.

This clonotype was counted a few times. The V call is TRBV9, the J call TRBJ2-1, with D unclear. Trimming removed 0 bases from V and 0 bases from J, with 13 bases in between. The CDR3 contains 17 residues. In germline, CDR1 is SGDLS, CDR2 YYNGEE. The CDR3 spells CASSVAGEPSSYNEQFF. The DNA of the CDR3 is TGTGCCAGCAGCGTAGCAGGCGAGCCCAGCTCCTACAATGAGCAGTTCTTC.

This chain joins TRBV20-1 and TRBJ2-1; 9 positions match TRBD1. This CDR3 region has 14 residues. Germline-derived CDR1 and CDR2 are DFQATT and SNEGSKA (reference sequence). V lost 3 bases and J lost 7; bases outside the gene matches: 7. CDR3 sequence reads: CSASTGGAGNEQFF. The CDR3 region has the DNA TGCAGTGCTAGCACAGGGGGCGCGGGGAATGAGCAGTTCTTC.

This chain links TRBV14 with TRBJ2-4, with a weak D call TRBD2 (6 bases). With 1 base removed from V and 8 bases from J, the gap between germline ends came to 15 bases. This CDR3 spans 15 amino acids. Germline assignment: CDR1 SGHDN and CDR2 FVKESK. In DNA form, the CDR3 reads TGTGCCAGCAGCCAAGGAGGCGGGGCTGGGGACATTCAGTACTTC. This translates into CASSQGGGAGDIQYF.

The CDR3 DNA reads as TGCGCCAGCAGCCAAGATTCAGGGCTGTATGGCTACACCTTC. It specifies CASSQDSGLYGYTF. V and J are TRBV4-3 and TRBJ1-2; tentative D call: TRBD1 (5 bases). This CDR3 comprises 14 residues. Per germline, CDR1 LGHNA and CDR2 YSLEER. Deletions cut 0 bases from V and 5 bases from J, with 10 bases between.

This chain uses TRBV19 with TRBJ2-3; the match to TRBD2 covers 9 bases. Germline V gives CDR1 LNHDA, CDR2 SQIVND (reference sequence). CDR3 size: 17 residues. Trimming at V came to 1 base and at J to 0 bases, leaving 5 bases not matched to a gene. The DNA for the CDR3 is TGTGCCAGTAGTATAGGGCTAGCGGGAATAAGCACAGATACGCAGTATTTT. Translated: CASSIGLAGISTDTQYF. The full variable domain, with the rest looked up from reference TRBV19 and TRBJ2-3, is DGGITQSPKYLFRKEGQNVTLSCEQNLNHDAMYWYRQDPGQGLRLIYYSQIVNDFQKGDIAEGYSVSREKKESFPLTVTSAQKNPTAFYLCASSIGLAGISTDTQYFGPGTRLTVL.

V gene TRBV10-3 combines with J gene TRBJ2-6, with D possibly called TRBD1 or TRBD2 (6 bases each). The CDR3 consists of 17 residues. Trimming removed 5 bases from V and 0 bases from J, with 14 bases in between. The germline V gene has CDR1 ENHRY and CDR2 SYGVKD. CDR3 nucleotide sequence: TGTGCCATCAGTCTACAGGGAGGCCACTCTGGGGCCAACGTCCTGACTTTC. Translation: CAISLQGGHSGANVLTF.

This clonotype appeared many times. V usage is TRBV12-3 or TRBV12-4 and J usage is TRBJ2-7; D might be TRBD2 (7 bases). The CDR3 consists of 15 residues. Trimming pared 3 bases from V and 1 base from J, leaving 13 bases between. As DNA, the CDR3 is TGTGCCAGCAGTTTGGGAGGGGGACGTTCCTACGAGCAGTACTTC. This codes for CASSLGGGRSYEQYF.

The rearrangement links TRBV4-1 to TRBJ2-1; weak D call: TRBD2 (6 bases). The CDR3 covers 16 residues. Germline lookup yields CDR1 MGHRA and CDR2 YSYEKL. The V gene lost 4 bases and the J gene lost 0 bases, with 13 bases spanning the gap. The CDR3 DNA reads as TGCGCCAGCAGCCCGTTAGCGGAGAGCTCCTACAATGAGCAGTTCTTC. It specifies CASSPLAESSYNEQFF.

This clonotype occurred once. CDR3 in amino acids: CASDAGQGNNQPQHF. Here the CDR3 DNA reads TGTGCCAGTGATGCGGGACAGGGAAACAATCAGCCCCAGCATTTT. The chain is built from TRBV19 and TRBJ1-5, with 9 bases lining up with TRBD1. Trimming cost V 8 bases and J 3 bases; bases outside gene matches: 8. The CDR3 covers 15 residues. CDR1 is LNHDA and CDR2 is SQIVND in the germline V gene (reference sequence).

This clonotype appeared a few times. The chain links TRBV28 to TRBJ2-5; D is ambiguous. Germline lookup yields CDR1 MDHEN and CDR2 SYDVKM. CDR3 length: 14 residues. Trimming left V 3 bases short and J 2 bases short, with 10 bases between. CDR3 sequence (DNA): TGTGCCAGCAGTTTTTCACCCCGTCAAGAGACCCAGTACTTC. Protein sequence: CASSFSPRQETQYF.

This chain connects TRBV12-5 to TRBJ1-2, with TRBD1 identical over 9 bases. Germline trimming cut 1 base from V and 0 bases from J; bases unmatched to any gene: 6. Germline V lookup: CDR1 LGHNT, CDR2 FRNRAP. CDR3 length: 17 amino acids. Here the CDR3 reads CASGLATGTGTNYGYTF. In DNA, the CDR3 is TGTGCTAGTGGTTTGGCTACTGGGACAGGGACTAACTATGGCTACACCTTC.

V usage is TRBV19 and J usage is TRBJ2-1, with 7 nucleotides matching TRBD2. CDR1 is LNHDA, CDR2 SQIVND, per germline (reference sequence). There are 14 residues in the CDR3. Germline trimming cut 2 bases from V and 2 bases from J; bases unmatched to any gene: 0. Here the CDR3 reads CASSILAAYNEQFF. The CDR3 DNA reads as TGTGCCAGTAGTATACTAGCGGCCTACAATGAGCAGTTCTTC. The whole variable domain, filled in from reference TRBV19 and TRBJ2-1, reads DGGITQSPKYLFRKEGQNVTLSCEQNLNHDAMYWYRQDPGQGLRLIYYSQIVNDFQKGDIAEGYSVSREKKESFPLTVTSAQKNPTAFYLCASSILAAYNEQFFGPGTRLTVL.